These T cell receptor beta chains were read from a single sample in a study of OX40 agonist ivuxolimab in advanced cancers. Profiling relied on immunoSEQ multiplex PCR, and the TCRdb table lists in-frame clones only, not all of them. The data hold 80,000 or so clones, with approximately 89% observed a single time. The material sequenced was CD4+ or CD8+ T cells sorted from blood, taken in a trial of the OX40 agonist ivuxolimab. These receptors originate from an adult with an advanced solid tumor such as melanoma, head and neck, liver or kidney cancer. CDR3s include the opening cysteine and the closing phenylalanine or tryptophan. The D gene is left open where the match is weak. Clone size appears in some rows only: once, few, many, or a class for an expanded clone.

j_call d_call clone_size v_call cdr3_nt cdr3_aa
TRBJ2-7 TRBD1 NA TRBV5-1 TGCGCCAGCAGCTGGGGACAGGGTTCCTACGAGCAGTACTTC CASSWGQGSYEQYF
TRBJ2-7 TRBD1 NA TRBV14 TGTGCCAGCAGCCAAGCCGGGACAGCCTACGAGCAGTACTTC CASSQAGTAYEQYF
TRBJ2-1 TRBD2 NA TRBV28 TGTGCCAGCAGACATAACACGGGACTAGCGTTCAACAATGAGCAGTTCTTC CASRHNTGLAFNNEQFF
TRBJ1-6 NA NA TRBV7-9 TGTGCCAGCAGCTTAGATAAGGGGAGCTCCTATAATTCACCCCTCCACTTT CASSLDKGSSYNSPLHF
TRBJ2-1 NA NA TRBV9 TGTGCCAGCAGCGGCCAGGGAGTGGATGAGCAGTTCTTC CASSGQGVDEQFF
TRBJ2-1 NA few TRBV18 TGTGCCAGCTCACCACCGTATGGTGAGCAGTTCTTC CASSPPYGEQFF
TRBJ2-3 TRBD1 NA TRBV5-4 TGTGCCAGCAGCAGAGACAGGGGACCGGCAGATACGCAGTATTTT CASSRDRGPADTQYF
TRBJ2-3 NA once TRBV7-8 TGTGCCAGCAGCCCCCAGGTCCAGGGCCCCACAGATACGCAGTATTTT CASSPQVQGPTDTQYF
TRBJ2-3 NA few TRBV9 TGTGCCAGCAGCGTATTGGGCGGCTATGATACGCAGTATTTT CASSVLGGYDTQYF
TRBJ2-1 NA NA TRBV7-2 TGTGCCAGCAGTCCGGACAGAAATGAGCAGTTCTTC CASSPDRNEQFF
TRBJ1-2 TRBD1 NA TRBV28 TGTGCCAGCAGTTGGATAGGGGACAGGGTTGGCTACACCTTC CASSWIGDRVGYTF
TRBJ2-7 NA once TRBV19 TGTGCCAGTAGTATAGATCAGGACGAGCAGTACTTC CASSIDQDEQYF
TRBJ2-1 TRBD2 NA TRBV19 TGTGCCAGTACCCCTCGAGGACTAGCGGGGTCGGATGAGCAGTTCTTC CASTPRGLAGSDEQFF
TRBJ1-3 NA NA TRBV10-1 TGCGCCAGCAGTGAGTCGGGGGACAAAAGAAACACCATATATTTT CASSESGDKRNTIYF
TRBJ1-4 NA NA TRBV23-1 TGCGCCAGCAGTCAAGGAGAGACAGAGGGCCGTTTAAATGAAAAACTGTTTTTT CASSQGETEGRLNEKLFF
TRBJ2-5 TRBD2 NA TRBV5-1 TGCGCCAGCAGCTTGGTACGGCGGGAGGGTCGAGAGACCCAGTACTTC CASSLVRREGRETQYF
TRBJ2-1 NA NA TRBV6-5 TGTGCCAGCAGTTACTCGAGCAGGGGCTCGTTGACTGAGCAGTTCTTC CASSYSSRGSLTEQFF
TRBJ2-3 NA NA TRBV6-1 TGTGCCAGCCTCCTCGGGGCCGGCACAGATACGCAGTATTTT CASLLGAGTDTQYF
TRBJ1-3 TRBD1 NA TRBV6-1 TGTGCCAGCAGGAGGACAGGGGGCGAAAACACCATATATTTT CASRRTGGENTIYF
TRBJ1-2 TRBD1 NA TRBV4-1 TGCGCCAGCAGCCAAGACGGACAGGGGTATGGCTACACCTTC CASSQDGQGYGYTF
TRBJ2-3 TRBD1 NA TRBV19 TGTGCCAGTAGTCGGACAGGGAGCACAGATACGCAGTATTTT CASSRTGSTDTQYF
TRBJ1-5 TRBD1 NA TRBV7-8 TGTGCCAGCAGCTTAGCCCAGGGGGCGGGTCAGCCCCAGCATTTT CASSLAQGAGQPQHF
TRBJ2-3 TRBD2 NA TRBV19 TGTGCCAGTAGTACCGGACTAGCGGGTACAGATACGCAGTATTTT CASSTGLAGTDTQYF
TRBJ2-5 NA NA TRBV5-1 TGCGCCAGCAGCGCGCCCCCAGGGGGGCGCCAAGAGACCCAGTACTTC CASSAPPGGRQETQYF
TRBJ2-7 NA once TRBV6-5 TGTGCCAGCAGTCGACGGGGGCGAGTGCAGTACTTC CASSRRGRVQYF
TRBJ1-2 NA NA TRBV20-1 TGCAGTGCTAGTCTCGGTGGGGGCTACACCTTC CSASLGGGYTF
TRBJ2-2 TRBD2 NA TRBV28 TGTGCCAGTAAGATAATCGGGGGGGCGAACACCGGGGAGCTGTTTTTT CASKIIGGANTGELFF
TRBJ2-2 TRBD1 NA TRBV7-3 TGTGCCAGCATGCCTACCGGGACAGCGAACACCGGGGAGCTGTTTTTT CASMPTGTANTGELFF
TRBJ2-7 NA NA TRBV4-1 TGCGCCAGCAGCCAAGTATGGAGTCGGAGCTCCTACGAGCAGTACTTC CASSQVWSRSSYEQYF
TRBJ1-5 NA NA TRBV28 TGTGCCAGCAGAAGTGAATTCGCGGGGCAGCCCCAGCATTTT CASRSEFAGQPQHF
TRBJ1-2 NA NA TRBV27 TGTGCCAGCAGAGTGGGACACAATGGCTACACCTTC CASRVGHNGYTF
TRBJ1-1 NA NA TRBV9 TGTGCCAGCAGCGTAGGAATCGGGGGCGGGAACACTGAAGCTTTCTTT CASSVGIGGGNTEAFF
TRBJ2-3 NA NA TRBV5-4 TGTGCCAGCAGCTTGTTGCCTACCACAGATACGCAGTATTTT CASSLLPTTDTQYF
TRBJ1-1 NA NA TRBV5-1 TGCGCCAGCAGCTTGGTTGGATTAAGGTTTCTAACCGAAGCTTTCTTT CASSLVGLRFLTEAFF
TRBJ2-1 NA NA TRBV19 TGTGCCAGTAGTTTAATGCTCTCGGTCCATGAGCAGTTCTTC CASSLMLSVHEQFF
TRBJ2-1 TRBD2 NA TRBV5-4 TGTGCCAGCAGCTTGACCGGGACTAGGTCCCATGAGCAGTTCTTC CASSLTGTRSHEQFF
TRBJ1-6 NA NA TRBV5-8 TGTGCCAGCAGCTTGGGAAACTATAATTCACCCCTCCACTTT CASSLGNYNSPLHF
TRBJ1-1 TRBD1 NA TRBV6-5 TGTGCCAGCACCCCGACAGGGGCGGGGGTCGCCGAAGCTTTCTTT CASTPTGAGVAEAFF
TRBJ2-1 TRBD2 NA TRBV11-3 TGTGCCAGCAGCTGGGGAGGGTATCGCTTTAGTTCCTACAATGAGCAGTTCTTC CASSWGGYRFSSYNEQFF
TRBJ2-5 NA NA TRBV5-4 TGTGCCAGCAGCTTGTCTACGCAAGAGACCCAGTACTTC CASSLSTQETQYF
TRBJ2-3 TRBD1 NA TRBV7-9 TGTGCCAGCAGCTTAGGAGCGGGTACAGGGGGGACAGATACGCAGTATTTT CASSLGAGTGGTDTQYF
TRBJ2-1 NA NA TRBV7-6 TGTGCCAGCAGCTTAGTTGCGGGATCCAGCAATGAGCAGTTCTTC CASSLVAGSSNEQFF
TRBJ2-7 TRBD2 NA TRBV27 TGTGCCAGCAGTTTACAAAAGACTAGCGGAACCCGCTACGAGCAGTACTTC CASSLQKTSGTRYEQYF
TRBJ2-7 TRBD1 NA TRBV9 TGTGCCAGCAGCCCGAGGGACAGGGATTACGAGCAGTACTTC CASSPRDRDYEQYF
TRBJ1-4 TRBD1 once TRBV5-1 TGCGCCAGCAGCCCCGGGACAGCCGCAACTAATGAAAAACTGTTTTTT CASSPGTAATNEKLFF
TRBJ2-3 NA NA TRBV5-4 TGTGCCAGCAGCCAGATCACAGATACGCAGTATTTT CASSQITDTQYF
TRBJ1-4 NA NA TRBV25-1 TGTGCCAGCAGTGAGGGTGTACGGAACATTGAAAAACTGTTTTTT CASSEGVRNIEKLFF
TRBJ2-7 TRBD1 NA TRBV7-9 TGTGCCAGCAGACCGAGACAGGGAAGCTACGAGCAGTACTTC CASRPRQGSYEQYF
TRBJ1-2 NA NA TRBV7-9 TGTGCCAGCAGTCCCAGGGTTCTTGGCTACACCTTC CASSPRVLGYTF
TRBJ2-1 TRBD2 NA TRBV9 TGTGCCAGCAGCGTAGGGGGAGGGAGGACCTACAATGAGCAGTTCTTC CASSVGGGRTYNEQFF
TRBJ1-3 TRBD1 NA TRBV4-1 TGCGCCAGCAGCCAAGAACACAGGGGTCCCTCAAACACCATATATTTT CASSQEHRGPSNTIYF
TRBJ1-5 NA NA TRBV19 TGTGCCAGCACAGCGGGCAATCAGCCCCAGCATTTT CASTAGNQPQHF
TRBJ1-6 NA few TRBV15 TGTGCCACCAGCAGAGATGTGACGACTTCACCCCTCCACTTT CATSRDVTTSPLHF
TRBJ1-4 NA NA TRBV2 TGTGCCAGCATCTTGACGGCAGGAAATGAAAAACTGTTTTTT CASILTAGNEKLFF
TRBJ2-7 TRBD2 NA TRBV5-1 TGCGCCAGCAGCTTGGCCGGGGTAGCGGGAGGGACCTACGAGCAGTACTTC CASSLAGVAGGTYEQYF
TRBJ2-1 TRBD1 NA TRBV19 TGTGCCAGCCTCCCCCTACCCGGGACAGGGGAAGGCAATGAGCAGTTCTTC CASLPLPGTGEGNEQFF